This TCR beta chain was obtained from a study of PD-1 blockade in classical Hodgkin lymphoma. In its sample, this clone was seen once. With 1 base removed from V and 4 bases from J, the gap between germline ends came to 13 bases. CDR3 length equals 15 residues. The germline V gene has CDR1 MNHNS and CDR2 SASEGT. As for time point: cycle 4 day 1 (C4D1), after 6 weeks of nivolumab. In every patient, relapse followed autologous stem cell transplantation, while exposure to brentuximab vedotin differed. Investigators isolated CD4+ T cells from thawed PBMCs through magnetic negative selection. Using immunoSEQ multiplex PCR, the repertoire was profiled, and TCRdb retains in-frame clones only, with some absent. Of about 25,000 clones in the sample, 75% to 90% are singletons; the top ten hold 2.5% to 3.5%.

This clonotype was sampled from a human donor with classical Hodgkin lymphoma. Material: CD4+ T cells from blood, obtained before the fourth cycle of nivolumab. The chain employs TRBV6-1 and TRBJ1-2; no definite D call. The CDR3 protein is CASSEGGTTAYGYTF. The CDR3 DNA reads as TGTGCCAGCAGTGAAGGGGGTACTACTGCCTATGGCTACACCTTC.